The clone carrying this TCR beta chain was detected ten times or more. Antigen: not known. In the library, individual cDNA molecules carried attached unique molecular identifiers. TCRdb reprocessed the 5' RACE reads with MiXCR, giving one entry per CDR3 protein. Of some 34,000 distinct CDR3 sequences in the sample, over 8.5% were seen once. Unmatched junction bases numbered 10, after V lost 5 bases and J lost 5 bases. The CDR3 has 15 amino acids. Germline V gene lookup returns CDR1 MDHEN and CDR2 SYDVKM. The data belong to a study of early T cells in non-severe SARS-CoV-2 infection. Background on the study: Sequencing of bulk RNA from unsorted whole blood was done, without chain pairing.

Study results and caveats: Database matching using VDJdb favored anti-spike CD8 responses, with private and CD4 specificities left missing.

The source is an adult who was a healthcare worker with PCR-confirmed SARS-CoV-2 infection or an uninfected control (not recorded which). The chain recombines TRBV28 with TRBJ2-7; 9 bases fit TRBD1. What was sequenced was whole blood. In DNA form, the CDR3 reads TGTGCCAGCAGTCCAATCGGGACAGGGTACCACGAGCAGTACTTC. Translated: CASSPIGTGYHEQYF.